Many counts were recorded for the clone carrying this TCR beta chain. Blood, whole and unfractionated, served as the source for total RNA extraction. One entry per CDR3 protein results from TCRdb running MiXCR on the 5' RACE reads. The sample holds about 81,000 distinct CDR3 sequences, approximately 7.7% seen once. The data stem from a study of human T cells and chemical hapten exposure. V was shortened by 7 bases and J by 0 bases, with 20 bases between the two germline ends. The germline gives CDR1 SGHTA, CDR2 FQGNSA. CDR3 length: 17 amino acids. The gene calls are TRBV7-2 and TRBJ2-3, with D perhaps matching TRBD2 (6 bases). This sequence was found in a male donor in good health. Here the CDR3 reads CASTYLWDWYSTDTQYF. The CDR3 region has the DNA TGTGCCAGCACCTACCTGTGGGACTGGTATAGCACAGATACGCAGTATTTT.